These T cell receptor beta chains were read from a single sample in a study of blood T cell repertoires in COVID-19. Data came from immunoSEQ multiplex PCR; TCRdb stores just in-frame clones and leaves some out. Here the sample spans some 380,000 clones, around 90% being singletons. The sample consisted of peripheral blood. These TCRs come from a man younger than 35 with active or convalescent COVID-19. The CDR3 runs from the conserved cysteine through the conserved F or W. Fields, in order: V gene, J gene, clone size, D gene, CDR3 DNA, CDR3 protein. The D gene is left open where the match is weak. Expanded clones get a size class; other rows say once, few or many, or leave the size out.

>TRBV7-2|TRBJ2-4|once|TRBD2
TGTGCCAGCAGCCCACAAGCGGGGGGGGGCAAAAACATTCAGTACTTC
CASSPQAGGGKNIQYF
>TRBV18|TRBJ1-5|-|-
TGTGCCAGTTCCCCCCAACAGGCTAAAGATCAGCCCCAGCATTTT
CASSPQQAKDQPQHF
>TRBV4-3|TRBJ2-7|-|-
TGCGCCAGCAGCCAAGAATCGCGGTCCTACGAGCAGTACTTC
CASSQESRSYEQYF
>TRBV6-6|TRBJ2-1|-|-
TGTGCCAGCAGTCCTCCGGGACTCAGCTCCTACAATGAGCAGTTCTTC
CASSPPGLSSYNEQFF
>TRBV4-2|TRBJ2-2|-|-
TGTGCCAGCAGCCCCAGGGGCCAGAACACCGGGGAGCTGTTTTTT
CASSPRGQNTGELFF
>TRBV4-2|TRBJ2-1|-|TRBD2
TGTGCCAGCAGCCAAGAAGGGACTAGCTCGAATGAGCAGTTCTTC
CASSQEGTSSNEQFF
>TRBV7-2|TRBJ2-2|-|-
TGTGCCAGCAGCCCTTATGGGCCAGGGCACAGCGGGGAGCTGTTTTTT
CASSPYGPGHSGELFF
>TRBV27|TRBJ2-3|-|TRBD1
TGTGCCAGCAGTCACCGGGACAGGCACCCCCATTTT
CASSHRDRHPHF
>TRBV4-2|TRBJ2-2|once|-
TGTGCCAGCGCCTCGGTTGTGGGCTCTGGCGGGGAGCTGTTTTTT
CASASVVGSGGELFF
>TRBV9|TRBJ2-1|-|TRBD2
TGTGCCAGCAGCCCAGGACTAGCGGGACGATTTCAGTTCTTC
CASSPGLAGRFQFF
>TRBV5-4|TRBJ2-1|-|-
TGTGCCAGCAGCTTGGTGGCGGGACCCTACAATGAGCAGTTCTTC
CASSLVAGPYNEQFF
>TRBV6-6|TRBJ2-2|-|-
TGTGCCAGCAGTCATGATACAGACACCAAACTCCGGAACACCGGGGAGCTGTTTTTT
CASSHDTDTKLRNTGELFF
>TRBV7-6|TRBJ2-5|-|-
TGTGCCAGCAGCCCAGGGTGGAACCTACAAGAGACCCAGTACTTC
CASSPGWNLQETQYF
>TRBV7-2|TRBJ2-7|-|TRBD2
TGTGCCAGCAGCTTACTAGCGGGGGCGCACTACGAGCAGTACTTC
CASSLLAGAHYEQYF
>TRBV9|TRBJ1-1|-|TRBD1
TGTGCCAGCAGCTGGGGGACAGGGGACACTGAAGCTTTCTTT
CASSWGTGDTEAFF
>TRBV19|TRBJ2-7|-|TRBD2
TGTGCCAGTAGTATAGTCGCAAGCGGGAGGGAGGAGCAGTACTTC
CASSIVASGREEQYF
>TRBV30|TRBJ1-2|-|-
TGTGCCTGGAAAGTACAGGGAGGGACTCTGGGGTACACCTTC
CAWKVQGGTLGYTF
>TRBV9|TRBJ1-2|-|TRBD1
TGTGCCAGCAGCGCCGGAAAGACAGGGCACCACTATGGCTACACCTTC
CASSAGKTGHHYGYTF
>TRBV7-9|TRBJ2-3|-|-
TGTGCCAGCAGCTTAGGGGCTGCAGATACGCAGTATTTT
CASSLGAADTQYF
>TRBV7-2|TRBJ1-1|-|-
TGTGCCAGCAGCATATACCGGGACACTGAAGCTTTCTTT
CASSIYRDTEAFF
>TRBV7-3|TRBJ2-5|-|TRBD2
TGTGCCAGCAGCCTCATAGCGGGACCCCAAGAGACCCAGTACTTC
CASSLIAGPQETQYF
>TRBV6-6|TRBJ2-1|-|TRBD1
TGTGCCAGCAGTTACCGACAGGGGGCCGGATACAATGAGCAGTTCTTC
CASSYRQGAGYNEQFF
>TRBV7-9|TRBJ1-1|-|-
TGTGCCAGCAGCTTTCGGAACACTGAAGCTTTCTTT
CASSFRNTEAFF
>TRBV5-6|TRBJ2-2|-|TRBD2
TGTGCCAGCACCGAAGCCCGGGAGGCGTTCACCGGGGAGCTGTTTTTT
CASTEAREAFTGELFF
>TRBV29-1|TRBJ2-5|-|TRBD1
TGCAGCGTTGAACAGGGGGTGTACCAAGAGACCCAGTACTTC
CSVEQGVYQETQYF
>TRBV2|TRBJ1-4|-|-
TGTGCCAGCACCTTAAGAGGTGGTACTAATGAAAAACTGTTTTTT
CASTLRGGTNEKLFF
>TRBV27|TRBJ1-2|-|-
TGTGCCAGCAGTTTAGTTCCAGGGGTATTAAACTATGGCTACACCTTC
CASSLVPGVLNYGYTF
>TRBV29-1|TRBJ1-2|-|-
TGCAGCGTTGATTATCCACGGGGTAACTATGGCTACACCTTC
CSVDYPRGNYGYTF
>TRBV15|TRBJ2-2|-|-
TGTGCCACCAGCAGAGGGGGACAGAACACCGGGGAGCTGTTTTTT
CATSRGGQNTGELFF
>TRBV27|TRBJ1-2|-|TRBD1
TGTGCCAGCAGTTTACCAGGGGGCAGAGGCTACACCTTC
CASSLPGGRGYTF
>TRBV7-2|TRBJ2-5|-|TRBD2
TGTGCCAGCAGCTTAGCCGGACTAGCGGGGGGGCCTCATAAGACCCAGTACTTC
CASSLAGLAGGPHKTQYF
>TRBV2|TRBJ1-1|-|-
TGTGCCAGCAGTGGCTTGGGGCGAACTGAAGCTTTCTTT
CASSGLGRTEAFF
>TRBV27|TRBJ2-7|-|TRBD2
TGTGCCAGCAGATTGACTAGCGGGAGCTCCTACGAGCAGTACTTC
CASRLTSGSSYEQYF
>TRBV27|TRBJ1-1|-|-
TGTGCCAGCAGTCCCGAAAACAAAAAGAACACTGAAGCTTTCTTT
CASSPENKKNTEAFF
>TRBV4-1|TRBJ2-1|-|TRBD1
TGCGCCAGCAGCCAGACCCGGGACAGGACCTACAATGAGCAGTTCTTC
CASSQTRDRTYNEQFF
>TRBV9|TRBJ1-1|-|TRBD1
TGTGCCAGCAGCGGCCGGGACAGACCAATGAACACTGAAGCTTTCTTT
CASSGRDRPMNTEAFF
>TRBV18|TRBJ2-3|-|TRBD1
TGTGCCAGCTCACCAGTTGTCACAGGGTCCAGGGGGACAGATACGCAGTATTTT
CASSPVVTGSRGTDTQYF
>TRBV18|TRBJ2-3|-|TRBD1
TGTGCCAGACCACTGTCCCTAAGGGACAGGGAAGCAGATACGCAGTATTTT
CARPLSLRDREADTQYF
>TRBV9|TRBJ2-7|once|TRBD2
TGTGCCAGCAGCGTAGAACTAGCGGGAAGCTACGAGCAGTACTTC
CASSVELAGSYEQYF
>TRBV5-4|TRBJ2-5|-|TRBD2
TGTGCCAGCAGCTCGACTAGCGGGAGGGAAAGAGAGACCCAGTACTTC
CASSSTSGRERETQYF
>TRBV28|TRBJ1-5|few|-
TGTGCCAGCAGAACCACTCAGGGCTTTCAGCCCCAGCATTTT
CASRTTQGFQPQHF
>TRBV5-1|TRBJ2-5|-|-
TGCGCCAGCAGCTTGGGGACAGTGAGAGAGACCCAGTACTTC
CASSLGTVRETQYF
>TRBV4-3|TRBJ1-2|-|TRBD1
TGCGCCAGCAGCCAAGAATTGGGCAGGGGGCTTGGCTACACCTTC
CASSQELGRGLGYTF
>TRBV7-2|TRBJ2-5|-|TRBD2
TGTGCCAGCAGCCCGCCCCCTTGGACTAGCGGGGTCCTGGAAGAGACCCAGTACTTC
CASSPPPWTSGVLEETQYF